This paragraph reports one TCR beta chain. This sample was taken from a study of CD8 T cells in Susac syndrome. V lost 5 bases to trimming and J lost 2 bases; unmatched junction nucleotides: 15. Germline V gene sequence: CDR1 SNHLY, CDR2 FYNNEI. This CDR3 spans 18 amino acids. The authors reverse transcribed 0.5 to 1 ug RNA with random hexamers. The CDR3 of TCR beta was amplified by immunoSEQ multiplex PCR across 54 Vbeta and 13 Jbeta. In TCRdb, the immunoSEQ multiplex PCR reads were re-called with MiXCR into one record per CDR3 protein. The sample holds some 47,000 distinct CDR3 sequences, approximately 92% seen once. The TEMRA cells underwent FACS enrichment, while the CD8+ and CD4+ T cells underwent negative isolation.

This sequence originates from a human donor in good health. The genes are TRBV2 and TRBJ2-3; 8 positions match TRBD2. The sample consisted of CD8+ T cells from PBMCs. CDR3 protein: CASSSPTGGAYPTDTQYF. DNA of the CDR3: TGTGCCAGCAGTTCCCCCACGGGGGGGGCGTACCCCACAGATACGCAGTATTTT.